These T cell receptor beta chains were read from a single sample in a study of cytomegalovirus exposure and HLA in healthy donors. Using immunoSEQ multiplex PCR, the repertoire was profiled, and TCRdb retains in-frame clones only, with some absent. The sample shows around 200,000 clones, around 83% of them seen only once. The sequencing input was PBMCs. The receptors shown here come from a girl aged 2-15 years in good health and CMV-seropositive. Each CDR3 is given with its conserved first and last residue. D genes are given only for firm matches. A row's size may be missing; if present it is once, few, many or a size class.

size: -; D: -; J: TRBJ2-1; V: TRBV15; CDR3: CATSRAGRGEQFF; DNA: TGTGCCACCAGCAGAGCAGGACGGGGTGAGCAGTTCTTC
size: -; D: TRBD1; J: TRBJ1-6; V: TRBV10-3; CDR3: CAISDRDSASNSPLHF; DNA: TGTGCCATCAGTGATAGGGACAGCGCTAGCAATTCACCCCTCCACTTT
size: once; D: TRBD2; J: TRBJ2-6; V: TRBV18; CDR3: CASSPTLAGVGANVLTF; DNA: TGTGCCAGCTCACCTACCCTAGCGGGGGTGGGGGCCAACGTCCTGACTTTC
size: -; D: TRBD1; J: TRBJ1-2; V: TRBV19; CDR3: CASSIRTGYGYTF; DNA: TGTGCCAGTAGTATCCGGACAGGCTATGGCTACACCTTC
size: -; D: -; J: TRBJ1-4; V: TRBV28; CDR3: CASSGGDGFNEKLFF; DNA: TGTGCCAGCAGTGGGGGGGACGGATTTAATGAAAAACTGTTTTTT
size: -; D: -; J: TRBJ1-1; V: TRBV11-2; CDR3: CASSFGQNTEAFF; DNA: TGTGCCAGCAGCTTTGGCCAAAACACTGAAGCTTTCTTT
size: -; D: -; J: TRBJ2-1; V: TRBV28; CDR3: CASSFGTGAVGEQFF; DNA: TGTGCCAGCAGTTTCGGGACGGGAGCCGTGGGTGAGCAGTTCTTC
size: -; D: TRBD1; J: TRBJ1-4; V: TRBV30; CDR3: CALNGQGYNEKLFF; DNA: TGTGCCCTTAACGGACAGGGATATAATGAAAAACTGTTTTTT
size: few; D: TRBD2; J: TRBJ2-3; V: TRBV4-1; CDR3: CASSHTPLAASTDTQYF; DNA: TGCGCCAGCAGCCACACCCCCCTAGCGGCTAGCACAGATACGCAGTATTTT
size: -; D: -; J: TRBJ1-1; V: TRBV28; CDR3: CASSNFHRDRETFF; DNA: TGTGCCAGCAGTAACTTTCACAGGGATCGGGAAACTTTCTTT
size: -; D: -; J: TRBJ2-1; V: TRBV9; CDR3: CASSVEGQEYNEQFF; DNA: TGTGCCAGCAGCGTAGAGGGGCAGGAATACAATGAGCAGTTCTTC
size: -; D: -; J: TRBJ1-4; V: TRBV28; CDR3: CASSLRVEEKLFF; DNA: TGTGCCAGCAGTTTGAGGGTTGAGGAAAAACTGTTTTTT
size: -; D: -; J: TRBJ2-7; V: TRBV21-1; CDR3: CASSKDRQGRPEMGYEQYF; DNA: TGTGCCAGCAGCAAAGACCGACAGGGGAGACCTGAGATGGGCTACGAGCAGTACTTC
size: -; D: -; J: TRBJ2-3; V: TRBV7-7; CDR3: CASSSSAMRLGDTQYF; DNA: TGTGCCAGCAGCTCAAGTGCGATGCGACTCGGAGATACGCAGTATTTT
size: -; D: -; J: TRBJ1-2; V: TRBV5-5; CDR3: CASGLDSNYGYTF; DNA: TGTGCCAGTGGCCTGGACAGTAACTATGGCTACACCTTC
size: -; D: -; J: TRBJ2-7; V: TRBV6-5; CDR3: CASSYSGGRSYEQYF; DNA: TGTGCCAGCAGTTACTCTGGAGGACGCTCCTACGAGCAGTACTTC
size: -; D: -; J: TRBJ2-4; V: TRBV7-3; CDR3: CASSSSGGRADIQYF; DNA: TGTGCCAGCAGCTCCTCCGGGGGTAGGGCGGACATTCAGTACTTC
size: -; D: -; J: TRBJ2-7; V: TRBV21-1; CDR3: CASTSGQGADEQYF; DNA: TGTGCCAGCACCTCGGGACAGGGGGCCGACGAGCAGTACTTC
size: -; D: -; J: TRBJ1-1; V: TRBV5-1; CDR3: CASSSESGGVVTSNTEAFF; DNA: TGCGCCAGCAGTAGTGAGAGTGGGGGCGTTGTTACTTCGAACACTGAAGCTTTCTTT
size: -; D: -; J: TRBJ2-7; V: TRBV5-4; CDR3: CASSFGGASSYEQYF; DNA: TGTGCCAGCAGCTTCGGAGGGGCCAGCTCCTACGAGCAGTACTTC
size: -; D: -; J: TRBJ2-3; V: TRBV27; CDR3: CASSPQGLGTDTQYF; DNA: TGTGCCAGCAGTCCGCAGGGGCTGGGCACAGATACGCAGTATTTT
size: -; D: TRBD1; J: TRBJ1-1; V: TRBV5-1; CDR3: CASSLGDRGSTEAFF; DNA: TGCGCCAGCAGTTTGGGGGACAGGGGGAGCACTGAAGCTTTCTTT
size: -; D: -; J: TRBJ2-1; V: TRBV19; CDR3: CASKVWAGFDEQFF; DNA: TGTGCCAGTAAAGTTTGGGCGGGGTTCGATGAGCAGTTCTTC
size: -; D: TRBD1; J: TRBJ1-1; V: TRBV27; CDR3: CASRAGTGRRPTEAFF; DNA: TGTGCCAGCAGGGCAGGGACAGGGCGCCGTCCCACTGAAGCTTTCTTT
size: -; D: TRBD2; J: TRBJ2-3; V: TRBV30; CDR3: CAWSGVWPGGDTQYF; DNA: TGTGCCTGGAGTGGGGTGTGGCCGGGGGGAGATACGCAGTATTTT
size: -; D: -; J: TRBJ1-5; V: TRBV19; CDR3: CASSYGGREPQHF; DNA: TGTGCCAGTAGTTACGGGGGGCGGGAGCCCCAGCATTTT
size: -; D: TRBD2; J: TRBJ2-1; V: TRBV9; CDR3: CASSATSGSLYEQFF; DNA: TGTGCCAGCAGCGCTACTAGCGGGAGTCTCTATGAGCAGTTCTTC
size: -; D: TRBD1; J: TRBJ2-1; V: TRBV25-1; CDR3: CASSWPDRGIKIYNEQFF; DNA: TGTGCCAGCAGTTGGCCCGACAGGGGGATCAAAATATACAATGAGCAGTTCTTC
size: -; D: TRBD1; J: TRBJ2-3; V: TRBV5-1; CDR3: CASSPRWTGVTDTQYF; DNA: TGCGCCAGCAGCCCGCGTTGGACAGGGGTCACAGATACGCAGTATTTT
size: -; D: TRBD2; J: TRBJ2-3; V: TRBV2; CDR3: CASRVTSGGSTDTQYF; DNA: TGTGCCAGCAGGGTGACTAGCGGGGGAAGCACAGATACGCAGTATTTT
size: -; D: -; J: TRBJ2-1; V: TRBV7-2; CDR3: CASSLARVGNEQFF; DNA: TGTGCCAGCAGCTTAGCCAGGGTCGGTAATGAGCAGTTCTTC
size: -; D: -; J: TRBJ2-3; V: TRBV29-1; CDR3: CSVDGGGTDTQYF; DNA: TGCAGCGTTGATGGCGGGGGCACAGATACGCAGTATTTT
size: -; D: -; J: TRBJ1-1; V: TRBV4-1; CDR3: CASSQVQRNTEAFF; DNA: TGCGCCAGCAGCCAAGTACAGAGGAACACTGAAGCTTTCTTT
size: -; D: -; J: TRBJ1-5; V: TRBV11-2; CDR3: CASSLDRGHQPQHF; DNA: TGTGCCAGCAGCTTAGACAGGGGACATCAGCCCCAGCATTTT
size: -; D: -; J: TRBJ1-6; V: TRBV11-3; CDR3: CASSPYSGTLHF; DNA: TGTGCCAGCAGCCCTTATTCCGGGACCCTCCACTTT
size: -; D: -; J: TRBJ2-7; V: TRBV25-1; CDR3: CASSVQGTYEQYF; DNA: TGTGCCAGCAGTGTGCAGGGGACCTACGAGCAGTACTTC
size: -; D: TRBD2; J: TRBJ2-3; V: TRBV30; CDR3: CAWSEASGTLTDTQYF; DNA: TGTGCCTGGAGTGAGGCTAGCGGAACCCTCACAGATACGCAGTATTTT
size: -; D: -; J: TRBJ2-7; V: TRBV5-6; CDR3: CASSLRAFYEQYF; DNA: TGTGCCAGCAGCCTGCGGGCCTTTTACGAGCAGTACTTC
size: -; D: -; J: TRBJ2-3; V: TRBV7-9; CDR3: CALQGPDTQYF; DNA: TGTGCCCTACAGGGTCCAGATACGCAGTATTTT
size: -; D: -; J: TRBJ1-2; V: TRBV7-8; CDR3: CASSPGGVSGYTF; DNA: TGTGCCAGCAGCCCCGGAGGGGTAAGCGGCTACACCTTC
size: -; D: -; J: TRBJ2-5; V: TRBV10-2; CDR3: CASREGRGRIETQYF; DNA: TGCGCCAGCAGAGAGGGGAGGGGGAGGATAGAGACCCAGTACTTC
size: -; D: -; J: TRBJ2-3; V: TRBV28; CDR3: CASSLKGSGYQNSQNTQYF; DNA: TGTGCCAGCAGCCTAAAAGGGTCAGGGTACCAAAATTCCCAAAATACGCAGTATTTT
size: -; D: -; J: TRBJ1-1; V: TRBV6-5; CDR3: CASRNPPGTEAFF; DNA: TGTGCCAGCAGGAACCCCCCGGGCACTGAAGCTTTCTTT
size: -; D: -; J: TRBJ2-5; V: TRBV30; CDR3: CAWSVSRVGTQYF; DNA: TGTGCCTGGAGTGTGAGTAGAGTCGGGACCCAGTACTTC
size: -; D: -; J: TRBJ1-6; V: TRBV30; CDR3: CAWAALDSYNSPLHF; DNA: TGTGCCTGGGCCGCTCTGGACAGTTATAATTCACCCCTCCACTTT
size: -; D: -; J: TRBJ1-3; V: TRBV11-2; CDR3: CASSLDRAAGNTIYF; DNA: TGTGCCAGCAGCTTAGACAGGGCCGCTGGAAACACCATATATTTT
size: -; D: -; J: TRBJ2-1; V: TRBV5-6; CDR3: CASSVRFPYNEQFF; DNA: TGTGCCAGCAGCGTCAGGTTCCCCTACAATGAGCAGTTCTTC
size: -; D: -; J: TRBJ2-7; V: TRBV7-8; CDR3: CASSLTRGSRINF; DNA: TGTGCCAGCAGCTTAACTCGGGGGTCCCGGATAAATTTC
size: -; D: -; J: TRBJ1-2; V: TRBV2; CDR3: CASSGIGGRVGYTF; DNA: TGTGCCAGCAGTGGAATAGGAGGGAGGGTTGGCTACACCTTC
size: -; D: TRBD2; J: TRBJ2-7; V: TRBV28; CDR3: CASIPGGPSYEQYF; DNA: TGTGCCAGCATCCCGGGAGGACCCTCCTACGAGCAGTACTTC
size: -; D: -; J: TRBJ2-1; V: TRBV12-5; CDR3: CASGAWRGDYNEQFF; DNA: TGTGCTAGTGGTGCATGGCGGGGCGACTACAATGAGCAGTTCTTC
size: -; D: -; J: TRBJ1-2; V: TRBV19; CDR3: CASNVQGNYGYTF; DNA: TGTGCCAGTAACGTCCAGGGGAACTATGGCTACACCTTC
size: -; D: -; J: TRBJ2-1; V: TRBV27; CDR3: CASSLARQVPWNEQFF; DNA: TGTGCCAGCAGTTTAGCAAGACAGGTTCCTTGGAATGAGCAGTTCTTC
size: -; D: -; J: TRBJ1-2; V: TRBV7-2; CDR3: CASSLVEGYGYTF; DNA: TGTGCCAGCAGCTTAGTGGAGGGTTATGGCTACACCTTC
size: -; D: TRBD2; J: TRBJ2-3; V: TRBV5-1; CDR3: CASSSGGLAGGIADTQYF; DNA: TGCGCCAGCAGCTCCGGCGGCTTAGCGGGGGGGATCGCAGATACGCAGTATTTT
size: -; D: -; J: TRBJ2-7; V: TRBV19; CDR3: CASSIGRGYSYEQYF; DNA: TGTGCCAGTAGTATAGGCAGGGGATACTCCTACGAGCAGTACTTC
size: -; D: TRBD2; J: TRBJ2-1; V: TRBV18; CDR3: CASSRASGDNEQFF; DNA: TGTGCCAGCTCACGGGCTAGCGGGGACAATGAGCAGTTCTTC
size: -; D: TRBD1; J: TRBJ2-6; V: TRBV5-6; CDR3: CASSLGQGSLRTNVLTF; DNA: TGTGCCAGCAGCTTGGGACAGGGAAGTTTGAGGACCAACGTCCTGACTTTC
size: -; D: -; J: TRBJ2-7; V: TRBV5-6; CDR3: CASSPERRLSYEQYF; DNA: TGTGCCAGCAGCCCGGAGCGACGTTTATCCTACGAGCAGTACTTC
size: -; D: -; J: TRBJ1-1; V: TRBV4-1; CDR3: CASSPHGQLNTEAFF; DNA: TGCGCCAGCAGCCCACATGGACAGTTGAACACTGAAGCTTTCTTT